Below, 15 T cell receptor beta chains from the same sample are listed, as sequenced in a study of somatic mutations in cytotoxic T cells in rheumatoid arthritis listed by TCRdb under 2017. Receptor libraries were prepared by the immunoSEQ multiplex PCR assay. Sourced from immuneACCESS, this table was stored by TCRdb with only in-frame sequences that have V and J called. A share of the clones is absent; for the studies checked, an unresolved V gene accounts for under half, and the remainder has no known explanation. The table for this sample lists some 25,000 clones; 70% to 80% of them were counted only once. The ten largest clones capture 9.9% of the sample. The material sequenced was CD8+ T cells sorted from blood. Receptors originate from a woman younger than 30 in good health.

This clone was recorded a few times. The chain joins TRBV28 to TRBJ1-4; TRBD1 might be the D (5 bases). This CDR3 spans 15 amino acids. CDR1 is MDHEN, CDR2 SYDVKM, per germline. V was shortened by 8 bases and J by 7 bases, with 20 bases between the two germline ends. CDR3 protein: CASLPEGKVREKLFF. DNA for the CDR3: TGTGCCAGCTTACCTGAGGGGAAGGTGCGTGAAAAACTGTTTTTT.

CDR3 amino acids: CASSLAVAAYYEQYF. The CDR3 coding sequence is TGTGCCAGCAGCTTAGCGGTAGCGGCCTACTACGAGCAGTACTTC. J is TRBJ2-7 and V is TRBV7-2, with D maybe TRBD2 (6 bases). Germline-derived CDR1 and CDR2 are SGHTA and FQGNSA. Between the trimmed V and J ends, which lost 0 bases and 3 bases, there was a span of 12 bases. The CDR3 covers 15 residues.

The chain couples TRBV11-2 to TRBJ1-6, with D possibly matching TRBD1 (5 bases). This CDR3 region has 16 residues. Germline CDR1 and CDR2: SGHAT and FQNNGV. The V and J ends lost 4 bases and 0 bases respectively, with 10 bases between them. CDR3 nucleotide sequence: TGTGCCAGCAGCTCAGTGGGGGGCTCCTATAATTCACCCCTCCACTTT. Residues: CASSSVGGSYNSPLHF.

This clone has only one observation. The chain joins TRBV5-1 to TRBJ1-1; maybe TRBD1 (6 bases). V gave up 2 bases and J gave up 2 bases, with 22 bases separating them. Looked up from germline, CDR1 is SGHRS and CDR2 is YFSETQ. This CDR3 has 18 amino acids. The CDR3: CASSFSGTNSPLNTEAFF. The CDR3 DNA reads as TGCGCCAGCAGCTTCTCCGGGACAAATTCCCCCCTCAACACTGAAGCTTTCTTT.

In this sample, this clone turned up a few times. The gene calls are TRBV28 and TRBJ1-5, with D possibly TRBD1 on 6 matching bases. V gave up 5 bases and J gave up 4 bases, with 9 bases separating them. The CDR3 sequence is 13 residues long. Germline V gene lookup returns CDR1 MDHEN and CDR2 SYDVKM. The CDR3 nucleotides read TGTGCCAGCAGTCCCACAGGGAATCAGCCCCAGCATTTT. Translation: CASSPTGNQPQHF.

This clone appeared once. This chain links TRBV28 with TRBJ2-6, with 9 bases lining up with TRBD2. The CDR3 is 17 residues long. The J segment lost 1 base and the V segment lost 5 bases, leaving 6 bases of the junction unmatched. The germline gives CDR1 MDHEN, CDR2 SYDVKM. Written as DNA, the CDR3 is TGTGCCAGCAGTATCGGGACTAGCTCTTCTGGGGCCAACGTCCTGACTTTC. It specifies CASSIGTSSSGANVLTF.

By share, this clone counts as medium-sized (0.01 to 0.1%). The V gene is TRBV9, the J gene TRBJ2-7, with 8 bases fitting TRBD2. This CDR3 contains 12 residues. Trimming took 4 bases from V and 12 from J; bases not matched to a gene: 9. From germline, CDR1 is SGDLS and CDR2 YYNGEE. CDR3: CASSSLAGFRYF. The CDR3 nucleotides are TGTGCCAGCAGCTCTTTAGCGGGGTTCCGGTACTTC.

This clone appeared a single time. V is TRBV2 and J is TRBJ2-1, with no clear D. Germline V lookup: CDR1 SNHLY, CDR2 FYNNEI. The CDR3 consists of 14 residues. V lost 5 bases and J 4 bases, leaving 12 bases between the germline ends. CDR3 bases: TGTGCCAGCAGTCGACTCCGAGAGTACAATGAGCAGTTCTTC. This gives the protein CASSRLREYNEQFF.

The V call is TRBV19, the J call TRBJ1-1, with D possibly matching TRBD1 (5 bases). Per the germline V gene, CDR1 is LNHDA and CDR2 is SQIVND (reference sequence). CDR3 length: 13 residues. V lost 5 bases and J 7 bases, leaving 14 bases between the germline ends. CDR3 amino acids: CASSLGTASEAFF. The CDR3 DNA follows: TGTGCCAGTAGTCTAGGGACGGCAAGTGAAGCTTTCTTT. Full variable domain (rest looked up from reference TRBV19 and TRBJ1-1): DGGITQSPKYLFRKEGQNVTLSCEQNLNHDAMYWYRQDPGQGLRLIYYSQIVNDFQKGDIAEGYSVSREKKESFPLTVTSAQKNPTAFYLCASSLGTASEAFFGQGTRLTVV.

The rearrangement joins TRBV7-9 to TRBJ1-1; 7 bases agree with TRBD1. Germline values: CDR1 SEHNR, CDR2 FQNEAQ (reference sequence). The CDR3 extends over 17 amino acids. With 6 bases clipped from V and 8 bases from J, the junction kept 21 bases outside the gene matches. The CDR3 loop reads CASSTMTGKVGGAEAFF. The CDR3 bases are TGTGCCAGCAGTACAATGACAGGGAAGGTGGGTGGTGCCGAAGCTTTCTTT.

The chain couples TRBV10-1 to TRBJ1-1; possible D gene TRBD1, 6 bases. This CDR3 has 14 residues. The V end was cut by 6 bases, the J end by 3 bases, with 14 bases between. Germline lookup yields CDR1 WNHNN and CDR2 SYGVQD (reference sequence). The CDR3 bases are TGCGCCAGCAGATGTACAGGGTGGGACACTGAAGCTTTCTTT. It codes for CASRCTGWDTEAFF.

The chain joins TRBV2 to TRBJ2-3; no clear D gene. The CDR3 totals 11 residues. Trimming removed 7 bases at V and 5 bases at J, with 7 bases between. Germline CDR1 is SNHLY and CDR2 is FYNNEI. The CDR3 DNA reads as TGTGCCAGCATAAGGGAAGATACGCAGTATTTT. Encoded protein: CASIREDTQYF. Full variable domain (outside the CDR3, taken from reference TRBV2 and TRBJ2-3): EPEVTQTPSHQVTQMGQEVILRCVPISNHLYFYWYRQILGQKVEFLVSFYNNEISEKSEIFDDQFSVERPDGSNFTLKIRSTKLEDSAMYFCASIREDTQYFGPGTRLTVL.

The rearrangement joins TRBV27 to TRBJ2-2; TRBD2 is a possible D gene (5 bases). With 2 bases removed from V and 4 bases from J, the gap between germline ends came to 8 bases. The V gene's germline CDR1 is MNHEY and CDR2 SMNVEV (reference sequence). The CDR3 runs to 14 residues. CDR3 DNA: TGTGCCAGCAGTTTACTAAGCGGCACCGGGGAGCTGTTTTTT. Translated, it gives CASSLLSGTGELFF.

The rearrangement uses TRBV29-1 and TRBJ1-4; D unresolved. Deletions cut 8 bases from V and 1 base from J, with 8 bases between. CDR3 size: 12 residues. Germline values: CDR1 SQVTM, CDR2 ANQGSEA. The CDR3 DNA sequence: TGCAGCACGATTGGAACTAATGAAAAACTGTTTTTT. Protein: CSTIGTNEKLFF.

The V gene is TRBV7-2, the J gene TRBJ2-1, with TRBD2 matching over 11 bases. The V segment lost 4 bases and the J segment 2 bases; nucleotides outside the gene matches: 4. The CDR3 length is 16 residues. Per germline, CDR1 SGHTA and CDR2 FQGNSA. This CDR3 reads CASSYLAGGPYNEQFF. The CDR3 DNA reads TGTGCCAGCAGCTACCTAGCGGGAGGACCCTACAATGAGCAGTTCTTC. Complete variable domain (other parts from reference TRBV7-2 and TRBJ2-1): GAGVSQSPSNKVTEKGKDVELRCDPISGHTALYWYRQSLGQGLEFLIYFQGNSAPDKSGLPSDRFSAERTGGSVSTLTIQRTQQEDSAVYLCASSYLAGGPYNEQFFGPGTRLTVL.